Below are 2 T cell receptor beta chains sequenced from a single sample in a study of T cell repertoires in aging, cancer and after chemotherapy. Peripheral blood genomic DNA, not sorted cells or RNA, was the template. A mixed TRB-A/B primer pool amplified rearranged TRB by multiplex touch-down PCR. Via MiXCR, TCRdb re-called the multiplex PCR reads, giving one row per CDR3 protein. The sample records about 1,400 distinct CDR3 sequences, 47% being singletons. Material: blood. Receptors originate from a human donor with a blood cancer.

This clonotype counts as large. V is TRBV30 and J is TRBJ2-7, with 7 bases matching TRBD2. J lost 3 bases, V lost 4 bases, and 6 bases had no gene match. The germline V gene encodes CDR1 GTSNPN and CDR2 SVGIG (reference sequence). This CDR3 is built from 13 residues. The CDR3 reads CAWKAQRDYEQYF. CDR3 in DNA: TGTGCCTGGAAGGCGCAGCGGGACTACGAGCAGTACTTC. The full variable domain, in which reference TRBV30 and TRBJ2-7 provide the parts outside the CDR3, is SQTIHQWPATLVQPVGSPLSLECTVEGTSNPNLYWYRQAAGRGLQLLFYSVGIGQISSEVPQNLSASRPQDRQFILSSKKLLLSDSGFYLCAWKAQRDYEQYFGPGTRLTVT.

The chain couples TRBV7-3 to TRBJ1-1, with D uncertain. Germline CDR1 SGHTA, CDR2 FQGTGA. V lost 5 bases and J lost 7, with 17 bases in between. This CDR3 contains 14 residues. This CDR3 reads CASSPIGQLGEAFF. CDR3 DNA: TGTGCCAGCAGCCCAATCGGGCAGTTGGGTGAAGCTTTCTTT.